This T cell receptor beta chain emerged from a study of read filtering for tumor transcriptome and immune sequencing. Across the whole study: Mean patient age was 65.9 years, range roughly 40 to 85; 17 male, 14 to 15 female. Study observations and caveats: IR-seq and RNA-seq agreed better without single-read clonotypes.

In this sample, this clonotype turned up many times. What it binds is unknown. This library used around 400 ng RNA and molecular barcoded adaptors spanning alpha/delta and beta/gamma chains. TCRdb re-called the reads with MiXCR, one entry per CDR3 protein. The data hold tens of thousands of distinct CDR3 sequences, with 14% observed a single time. CDR1 and CDR2 (germline): SGHTA, FQGTGA. The CDR3 consists of 15 residues. With 1 base clipped from V and 3 bases from J, the junction kept 2 bases outside the gene matches. The V call is TRBV7-3, the J call TRBJ2-1; 8 bases match TRBD2. The sequencing sample was made of a population of CD138-negative cells sorted from bone marrow. The sequence was collected from a donor aged 40 or over with multiple myeloma. CDR3 loop: CASSLKTSGYNEQFF. CDR3 in DNA: TGTGCCAGCAGCTTAAAAACTAGCGGCTACAATGAGCAGTTCTTC.